The 22 T cell receptor beta chains listed next were all sequenced from one sample in a study of shared clonotypes between healthy human individuals. Sequencing used immunoSEQ multiplex PCR; TCRdb keeps in-frame clones, though not all of them. The sample lists more than 2 million clones; roughly 95% were seen once. Sequencing was done on a sample of naive CD4+ T cells sorted from blood. Indicated subset: CD45RA+ positively selected. The source is a man aged 18 to 30 in good health.

This clone appeared a single time. The chain recombines TRBV2 with TRBJ1-1; D unclear. V lost 4 bases and J lost 1, with 7 bases in between. The germline V gene has CDR1 SNHLY and CDR2 FYNNEI. This CDR3 is 13 amino acids long. CDR3 sequence reads: CASSGFRNTEAFF. DNA for the CDR3: TGTGCCAGCAGTGGGTTTCGGAACACTGAAGCTTTCTTT.

The V and J genes are TRBV7-2 and TRBJ2-7; 8 positions match TRBD1. The CDR3 is 15 residues long. Germline V gene sequence: CDR1 SGHTA, CDR2 FQGNSA. J was trimmed by 3 bases and V by 5 bases; bases with no gene match: 9. As DNA, the CDR3 is TGTGCCAGCAGCATTCCCGGACAGGGACTCTACGAGCAGTACTTC. Amino acid sequence: CASSIPGQGLYEQYF.

V gene TRBV5-1 combines with J gene TRBJ2-7; D unresolved. V lost 0 bases to trimming and J lost 3 bases, with 7 bases between them. The CDR3 covers 13 residues. Germline V CDR1 and CDR2: SGHRS, YFSETQ. The CDR3 here is CASSLVSDYEQYF. CDR3 DNA: TGCGCCAGCAGCTTGGTCTCCGACTACGAGCAGTACTTC.

This rearrangement joins TRBV10-3 to TRBJ1-1, with D possibly TRBD1 on 5 matching bases. Between the trimmed V and J ends, which lost 0 bases and 8 bases, there was a span of 7 bases. The CDR3 runs 12 residues. The germline V gene has CDR1 ENHRY and CDR2 SYGVKD. The CDR3 sequence: CAISESRGEAFF. The DNA for the CDR3 is TGTGCCATCAGTGAGTCGCGGGGGGAAGCTTTCTTT.

This clone appeared once. The chain combines TRBV6-5 with TRBJ1-2, with D possibly TRBD1 on 5 matching bases. This CDR3 contains 15 residues. The germline V and J ends were trimmed by 0 bases and 3 bases, with 11 bases remaining between them. CDR1 is MNHEY and CDR2 is SVGAGI in the germline V gene. This chain's CDR3 is CASSYSAGSHYGYTF. The CDR3 DNA reads as TGTGCCAGCAGTTACTCGGCAGGGTCCCACTATGGCTACACCTTC.

CDR3 nucleotide sequence: TGTGCCAGCAGCGGACGAACCGGGACTAGCCCTTACGAGCAGTACTTC. Protein product: CASSGRTGTSPYEQYF. The chain has TRBV4-2 and TRBJ2-7, with TRBD2 identical over 9 bases. The V gene's germline CDR1 is LGHNA and CDR2 YNFKEQ. This CDR3 contains 16 residues. Unmatched junction bases numbered 12, after V lost 5 bases and J lost 4 bases.

The chain recombines TRBV5-1 with TRBJ1-1; possibly TRBD1 for D (5 bases). Trimming cost V 0 bases and J 5 bases, with 11 bases left between them. This CDR3 has 14 amino acids. Germline V CDR1 and CDR2: SGHRS, YFSETQ. CDR3 nucleotides: TGCGCCAGCAGCTTGGTCGGGGAGGGGACTGAAGCTTTCTTT. It codes for CASSLVGEGTEAFF.

The V and J genes are TRBV9 and TRBJ2-3, with D perhaps matching TRBD2 (7 bases). Trimming took off 4 bases at V and 5 bases at J, with 23 bases between the two ends. The CDR3 totals 17 residues. Germline V gives CDR1 SGDLS, CDR2 YYNGEE. In nucleotides, the CDR3 is TGTGCCAGCAGCCCGAGGGGGGCGGGGGACCCCCTAGATACGCAGTATTTT. It yields the protein CASSPRGAGDPLDTQYF.

The rearrangement joins TRBV27 to TRBJ2-5, with D perhaps TRBD1 or TRBD2 (5 bases each). Looked up from germline, CDR1 is MNHEY and CDR2 is SMNVEV (reference sequence). This CDR3 comprises 13 residues. The germline V and J ends were trimmed by 8 bases and 5 bases, with 15 bases remaining between them. CDR3 amino acids: CASSAGAWETQYF. The CDR3 DNA reads as TGTGCCAGCTCGGCCGGGGCTTGGGAGACCCAGTACTTC.

The chain uses TRBV9 and TRBJ1-2; D gene ambiguous. With 0 bases removed from V and 4 bases from J, the gap between germline ends came to 13 bases. Germline CDR1 SGDLS, CDR2 YYNGEE. The CDR3 sequence is 15 residues long. CDR3 residues: CASSVAPSDFYGYTF. CDR3 coding DNA: TGTGCCAGCAGCGTAGCCCCCTCAGACTTCTATGGCTACACCTTC. Combining the CDR3 with reference TRBV9 and TRBJ1-2 gives the whole variable domain DSGVTQTPKHLITATGQRVTLRCSPRSGDLSVYWYQQSLDQGLQFLIQYYNGEERAKGNILERFSAQQFPDLHSELNLSSLELGDSALYFCASSVAPSDFYGYTFGSGTRLTVV.

The J gene is TRBJ1-4, the V gene TRBV5-4; D is possibly TRBD1 (6 bases). Germline loops: CDR1 SGHNT, CDR2 YYREEE (reference sequence). Trimming took off 1 base at V and 6 bases at J, with 13 bases between the two ends. The CDR3 has 15 amino acids. DNA of the CDR3: TGTGCCAGCAGCTTGTACCGGGACAAGGATGAAAAACTGTTTTTT. Protein sequence: CASSLYRDKDEKLFF.

The rearrangement joins TRBV6-5 to TRBJ2-7, with a weak D call TRBD2 (6 bases). Germline loops: CDR1 MNHEY, CDR2 SVGAGI. The CDR3 runs 14 residues. Trimming cost V 7 bases and J 4 bases, with 17 bases left between them. The CDR3 DNA sequence: TGTGCCAGCAAGGTCGGGGGACTTCCTTACGAGCAGTACTTC. This gives the protein CASKVGGLPYEQYF.

The chain links TRBV4-1 to TRBJ1-6; the D gene is possibly TRBD1 (5 bases). Per germline, CDR1 MGHRA and CDR2 YSYEKL. V was shortened by 1 base and J by 7 bases, with 17 bases between the two germline ends. CDR3 length equals 17 residues. Here the CDR3 DNA reads TGCGCCAGCAGCCAAGCTCCGGATGTCCGGGGGAATTCACCCCTCCACTTT. Translation: CASSQAPDVRGNSPLHF.

Notes on this clone: Other DNA sequences in the sample encode the same CDR3. The CDR3 protein is CASSVEQGSYEQYF. In DNA form, the CDR3 reads TGTGCCAGCAGCGTTGAACAGGGCTCCTACGAGCAGTACTTC. The gene calls are TRBV9 and TRBJ2-7; D perhaps matches TRBD1 (6 bases). CDR1 and CDR2 from the germline V gene are SGDLS and YYNGEE. Trimming took 2 bases from V and 0 from J, leaving 9 bases between them. The CDR3 has 14 residues.

The chain joins TRBV15 to TRBJ2-4; maybe TRBD1 (5 bases). V was shortened by 1 base and J by 0 bases, with 10 bases between the two germline ends. Germline CDR1 LNHNV, CDR2 YYDKDF (reference sequence). CDR3 length equals 16 residues. The CDR3 reads CATSRGVQVAKNIQYF. DNA for the CDR3: TGTGCCACCAGCAGAGGTGTACAGGTAGCCAAAAACATTCAGTACTTC.

Comments on this clone: Other DNA sequences in this sample translate to the same CDR3. The chain links TRBV6-1 to TRBJ2-7; TRBD1 matches at 9 bases. This CDR3 contains 14 residues. Germline-derived CDR1 and CDR2 are MNHNS and SASEGT. J gave up 1 base and V 9 bases, and 7 bases lay outside the gene matches. CDR3: CASSGTGSSYEQYF. The CDR3 DNA reads TGTGCCAGTTCCGGGACAGGGAGTTCCTACGAGCAGTACTTC.

This clone was seen just once. V and J are TRBV5-4 and TRBJ2-5; no definite D call. Germline V gives CDR1 SGHNT, CDR2 YYREEE (reference sequence). CDR3 length: 13 residues. The ends were cut back, 0 bases at V and 3 bases at J, with 6 bases in the middle. This CDR3 reads CASSLASKETQYF. The CDR3 DNA reads as TGTGCCAGCAGCTTGGCCAGCAAAGAGACCCAGTACTTC. The full variable domain, in which reference TRBV5-4 and TRBJ2-5 provide the parts outside the CDR3, is ETGVTQSPTHLIKTRGQQVTLRCSSQSGHNTVSWYQQALGQGPQFIFQYYREEENGRGNFPPRFSGLQFPNYSSELNVNALELDDSALYLCASSLASKETQYFGPGTRLLVL.

The count of this clone is one. The chain uses TRBV5-4 and TRBJ2-2, with D perhaps TRBD2 (6 bases). Germline V gives CDR1 SGHNT, CDR2 YYREEE (reference sequence). The CDR3 has 15 residues. Trimming removed 3 bases from V and 0 bases from J, with 9 bases in between. The CDR3: CASSSGLTNTGELFF. The CDR3 DNA reads TGTGCCAGCAGCTCGGGACTTACGAACACCGGGGAGCTGTTTTTT. The complete variable domain, with remaining parts taken from reference TRBV5-4 and TRBJ2-2, reads ETGVTQSPTHLIKTRGQQVTLRCSSQSGHNTVSWYQQALGQGPQFIFQYYREEENGRGNFPPRFSGLQFPNYSSELNVNALELDDSALYLCASSSGLTNTGELFFGEGSRLTVL.

CDR3 in DNA: TGTGCCAGCAGTGGGTTGGGGGGAGGGGGCACAGATACGCAGTATTTT. Protein product: CASSGLGGGGTDTQYF. The chain joins TRBV6-1 to TRBJ2-3; 7 bases map to TRBD2. This CDR3 is 16 amino acids long. J was trimmed by 1 base and V by 4 bases; bases with no gene match: 8. Germline V CDR1 and CDR2: MNHNS, SASEGT.

V gene TRBV4-2 combines with J gene TRBJ1-2; TRBD1 aligns across 8 bases. V shed 0 bases and J 8 bases; nucleotides not matched to a gene: 5. This CDR3 spans 14 amino acids. Germline V lookup: CDR1 LGHNA, CDR2 YNFKEQ. The CDR3 DNA reads TGTGCCAGCAGCCAAGAGGGCAGGGGGCAAGGCTACACCTTC. Protein: CASSQEGRGQGYTF.

The V call is TRBV6-1, the J call TRBJ1-1; D unresolved. Germline assignment: CDR1 MNHNS and CDR2 SASEGT. CDR3 size: 13 residues. Trimming removed 6 bases from V and 4 bases from J, with 12 bases in between. The CDR3 bases are TGTGCCAGCAGCGGACTGGTGGGCACTGAAGCTTTCTTT. Translated, it gives CASSGLVGTEAFF.

The V call is TRBV30, the J call TRBJ2-7; 13 nucleotides agree with TRBD2. The ends lost 3 bases at V and 6 bases at J; junction bases unmatched: 11. Germline V CDR1 and CDR2: GTSNPN, SVGIG (reference sequence). The length of the CDR3 is 16 residues. The CDR3 DNA follows: TGTGCCTGGAGGTTATTCACCGGGACTAGCGGGGCCGAGCAGTACTTC. Translation gives CAWRLFTGTSGAEQYF.